This T cell receptor (beta chain) was observed in a study of blood T cells in healthy people across ages. The authors ran a second PCR of roughly 6 to 12 cycles using a sample-barcoded 5' primer and a J-beta primer mix. Carrying 12 random nucleotides, a template-switch adaptor labeled each individual cDNA molecule. Every sample gave at least 3 million paired-end reads containing CDR3. Each CDR3 protein is one row after TCRdb ran MiXCR on the 5' RACE reads. The sample consists of some 1.7 million distinct CDR3 sequences, roughly 27% of them appearing once. In its sample, this clonotype was seen many times. The CDR3 length is 14 residues. Trimming stripped 4 bases from V and 5 bases from J, with 12 bases between. Germline values: CDR1 MNHNY, CDR2 SVGAGI (reference sequence).

This clonotype originated in a woman in her twenties or thirties in good health. Sequenced: blood. The chain is built from TRBV6-6 and TRBJ2-1; D call uncertain. The CDR3 DNA follows: TGTGCCAGCAGTTTCCTCGCCACCCACAATGAGCAGTTCTTC. This gives the protein CASSFLATHNEQFF.